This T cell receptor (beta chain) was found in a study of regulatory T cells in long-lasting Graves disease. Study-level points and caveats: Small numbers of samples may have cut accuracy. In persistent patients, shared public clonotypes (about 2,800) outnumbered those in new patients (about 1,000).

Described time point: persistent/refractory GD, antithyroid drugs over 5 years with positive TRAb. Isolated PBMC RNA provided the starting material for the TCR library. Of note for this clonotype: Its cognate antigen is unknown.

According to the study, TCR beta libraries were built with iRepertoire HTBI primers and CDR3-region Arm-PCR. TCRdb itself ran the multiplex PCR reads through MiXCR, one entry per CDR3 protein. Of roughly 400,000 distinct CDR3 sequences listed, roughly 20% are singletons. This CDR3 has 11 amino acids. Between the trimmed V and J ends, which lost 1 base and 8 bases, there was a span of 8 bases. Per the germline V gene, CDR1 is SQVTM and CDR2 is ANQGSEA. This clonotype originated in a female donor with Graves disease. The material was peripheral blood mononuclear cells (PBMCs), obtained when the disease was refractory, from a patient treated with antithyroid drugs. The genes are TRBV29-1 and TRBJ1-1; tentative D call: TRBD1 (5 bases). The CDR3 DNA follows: TGCAGCGTTGAAGGAGGGGCAGAAGCTTTCTTT. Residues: CSVEGGAEAFF.